A single sample is the source of the 26 T cell receptor beta chains below, sequenced in a study of human T cells and chemical hapten exposure. Indicated time point: patch test 1, 2 weeks after DPC sensitization. The treatment denotes: therapeutic diphenylcyclopropenone sensitization with weekly scalp DPC. TCRdb used MiXCR to reprocess the RACE reads, holding one entry per CDR3 protein. The data show about 82,000 distinct CDR3 sequences, with roughly a tenth seen just once and around 4.5% held by the top ten. This specimen consisted of whole blood, obtained in connection with sensitization to the hapten diphenylcyclopropenone (DPC). The receptors originated from a woman in her fifties or sixties with alopecia areata. Some clones in this sample may be carry-over from other donors' samples.

The chain uses TRBV5-1 and TRBJ1-2; D not certain. The V and J ends lost 2 bases and 3 bases respectively, with 11 bases between them. The length of the CDR3 is 14 residues. Germline CDR1 SGHRS, CDR2 YFSETQ. This CDR3 reads CASSLAPEDYGYTF. The CDR3 DNA reads as TGCGCCAGCAGCTTAGCACCAGAGGACTATGGCTACACCTTC.

This clonotype was found a few times. This chain connects TRBV4-1 to TRBJ1-6, with D unresolved. The germline V gene encodes CDR1 MGHRA and CDR2 YSYEKL. The CDR3 runs 14 residues. V was pared by 1 base and J by 6 bases, with 7 bases between. In DNA form, the CDR3 reads TGCGCCAGCAGCCAAGTGAACAGTAATTCACCCCTCCACTTT. Residues: CASSQVNSNSPLHF.

The chain is built from TRBV3-1 and TRBJ2-7; the match to TRBD2 covers 11 bases. The CDR3 runs 14 residues. Germline lookup yields CDR1 LGHDT and CDR2 YNNKEL (reference sequence). Trimming took 4 bases from V and 2 from J; bases not matched to a gene: 1. The CDR3, as DNA: TGTGCCAGCAGCCGACTAGCGGGGACCTACGAGCAGTACTTC. Encoded protein: CASSRLAGTYEQYF.

This chain links TRBV2 with TRBJ1-5, with 8 bases matching TRBD1. The V segment lost 9 bases and the J segment 1 base; nucleotides outside the gene matches: 5. CDR3 length: 14 residues. CDR1 is SNHLY, CDR2 FYNNEI, per germline. The CDR3 here is CASRTGRSNQPQHF. Here the CDR3 DNA reads TGTGCCAGTAGGACAGGGAGGAGCAATCAGCCCCAGCATTTT.

This clonotype has just a few counts. V gene TRBV7-3 combines with J gene TRBJ1-1; possibly TRBD1 for D (6 bases). The CDR3 runs to 16 residues. The V gene lost 5 bases and the J gene lost 4 bases, with 20 bases spanning the gap. The germline gives CDR1 SGHTA, CDR2 FQGTGA. The CDR3, as DNA: TGTGCCAGCAGCCTCGGTCAGGGGTCCGAGACCACTGAAGCTTTCTTT. Translating gives CASSLGQGSETTEAFF. The entire variable domain, with the rest obtained from reference TRBV7-3 and TRBJ1-1, is as follows: GAGVSQTPSNKVTEKGKYVELRCDPISGHTALYWYRQSLGQGPEFLIYFQGTGAADDSGLPNDRFFAVRPEGSVSTLKIQRTERGDSAVYLCASSLGQGSETTEAFFGQGTRLTVV.

The gene calls are TRBV7-2 and TRBJ1-1; 11 bases are a match to TRBD1. The CDR3 is 15 residues long. The V segment lost 5 bases and the J segment 3 bases; nucleotides outside the gene matches: 5. Germline CDR1 SGHTA, CDR2 FQGNSA. The CDR3 DNA reads as TGTGCCAGCAGCCAAAGGACAGGGGGCCACACTGAAGCTTTCTTT. Residues: CASSQRTGGHTEAFF.

This clonotype appeared a few times. The rearrangement links TRBV7-2 to TRBJ2-5; the D gene is possibly TRBD1 (5 bases). The V and J ends lost 3 bases and 0 bases respectively, with 8 bases between them. This CDR3 region has 14 residues. From germline, CDR1 is SGHTA and CDR2 FQGNSA. The CDR3, as DNA: TGTGCCAGCAGCTTGACAGCAAACCAAGAGACCCAGTACTTC. Encoded protein: CASSLTANQETQYF.

This clonotype was found many times. CDR3 sequence: CASSLRAGGDEQYF. CDR3 DNA: TGTGCCAGCAGCCTTAGGGCGGGAGGCGACGAGCAGTACTTC. The V call is TRBV5-4, the J call TRBJ2-7; 8 positions match TRBD2. V lost 4 bases to trimming and J lost 5 bases; unmatched junction nucleotides: 8. Germline V gene sequence: CDR1 SGHNT, CDR2 YYREEE (reference sequence). This CDR3 comprises 14 residues.

This sequence joins TRBV29-1 and TRBJ2-5; D is undetermined. The CDR3 sequence is 13 residues long. From germline, CDR1 is SQVTM and CDR2 ANQGSEA. The V gene lost 5 bases and the J gene lost 3 bases, with 13 bases spanning the gap. For the CDR3, the DNA is TGCAGCGTTTGTAGGACGGCGGAAGAGACCCAGTACTTC. Protein: CSVCRTAEETQYF.

This clonotype was counted at least ten times. V gene TRBV6-5 combines with J gene TRBJ1-1; D unclear. V was cut by 2 bases and J by 8 bases, with 9 bases left in between. This CDR3 is 12 amino acids long. CDR1 is MNHEY, CDR2 SVGAGI, per germline. CDR3 nucleotides: TGTGCCAGCAGTTACACGGGCAGGGAAGCTTTCTTT. Translated: CASSYTGREAFF.

This clonotype has ten or more counts. The gene calls are TRBV7-2 and TRBJ2-6; a possible D gene is TRBD2 (5 bases). Trimming removed 8 bases at V and 4 bases at J, with 27 bases between. The CDR3 spans 19 residues. CDR1 is SGHTA and CDR2 is FQGNSA in the germline V gene. CDR3 coding DNA: TGTGCCAGCCGCCAGGCCGCGTGGGGAGACGTTGCCGGGGCCAACGTCCTGACTTTC. This translates into CASRQAAWGDVAGANVLTF. The variable domain in full, completed from reference TRBV7-2 and TRBJ2-6, reads GAGVSQSPSNKVTEKGKDVELRCDPISGHTALYWYRQSLGQGLEFLIYFQGNSAPDKSGLPSDRFSAERTGGSVSTLTIQRTQQEDSAVYLCASRQAAWGDVAGANVLTFGAGSRLTVL.

The genes are TRBV12-3 or TRBV12-4 and TRBJ2-3; tentative D call: TRBD2 (5 bases). The V end lost 7 bases, the J end lost 2 bases, and 19 bases lay between the germline ends. The length of the CDR3 is 16 residues. The CDR3 spells CASMKGETGITDTQYF. In nucleotides, the CDR3 is TGTGCCAGCATGAAGGGTGAGACGGGGATCACAGATACGCAGTATTTT.

This clonotype has only a few counts. The chain carries TRBV6-1 and TRBJ2-5, with no clear D. CDR1 is MNHNS, CDR2 SASEGT, per germline. The V end lost 8 bases, the J end lost 7 bases, and 17 bases lay between the germline ends. The CDR3 consists of 13 residues. This CDR3 reads CASRVPLGGTQYF. CDR3 sequence (DNA): TGTGCCAGCCGAGTGCCCTTAGGCGGGACCCAGTACTTC.

The table lists this clonotype with many counts. The chain recombines TRBV7-2 with TRBJ2-3, with no clear D. The CDR3 is 15 amino acids. Germline V gene sequence: CDR1 SGHTA, CDR2 FQGNSA. Trimming left V 1 base short and J 3 bases short, with 11 bases between. CDR3 sequence (DNA): TGTGCCAGCAGCTTAGAATTTGCCCGAACAGATACGCAGTATTTT. Translated, it gives CASSLEFARTDTQYF.

This clonotype has more than one count but fewer than ten. The chain couples TRBV9 to TRBJ2-3; D not certain. V shed 4 bases and J shed 2 bases, with 17 bases lying between them. This CDR3 has 16 residues. Looked up from germline, CDR1 is SGDLS and CDR2 is YYNGEE. The CDR3 coding sequence is TGTGCCAGCAGCCTGAACAAGAACCCACCCACAGATACGCAGTATTTT. Translation gives CASSLNKNPPTDTQYF.

This clonotype was found a few times. The genes are TRBV6-5 and TRBJ2-7, with 8 bases aligning to TRBD1. The V gene's germline CDR1 is MNHEY and CDR2 SVGAGI. After removal of 4 bases from V and 2 bases from J, the junction contained 4 bases not matched to a gene. The CDR3 sequence is 14 residues long. The CDR3, as DNA: TGTGCCAGCAGTTTTCGGACAGGGACCTACGAGCAGTACTTC. It is translated as CASSFRTGTYEQYF.

This clonotype showed up many times. This sequence joins TRBV6-2 or TRBV6-3 and TRBJ1-5; D not resolved. The CDR3 loop spans 15 amino acids. Germline assignment: CDR1 MNHEY and CDR2 SVGEGT. Trimming took off 4 bases at V and 0 bases at J, with 10 bases between the two ends. The CDR3 is CASSWRHSSNQPQHF. As DNA, the CDR3 is TGTGCCAGCAGTTGGAGACACAGTAGCAATCAGCCCCAGCATTTT.

The table lists this clonotype with many counts. The chain couples TRBV20-1 to TRBJ1-6; unclear D gene. The V end lost 6 bases, the J end lost 5 bases, and 11 bases lay between the germline ends. The CDR3 is made up of 13 amino acids. Germline CDR1 is DFQATT and CDR2 is SNEGSKA (reference sequence). The CDR3 DNA reads as TGCAGTGCCCAACGGGGTAATAATTCACCCCTCCACTTT. Translated: CSAQRGNNSPLHF.

CDR3 in DNA: TGTGCCAGCAGTTCCCTTCCGCCAGCAACTAATGAAAAACTGTTTTTT. This encodes CASSSLPPATNEKLFF. The V and J genes are TRBV27 and TRBJ1-4; unclear D gene. Between the trimmed V and J ends, which lost 4 bases and 0 bases, there was a span of 12 bases. The CDR3 is made up of 16 amino acids. Germline V gives CDR1 MNHEY, CDR2 SMNVEV (reference sequence).

In regard to this clonotype: A much bigger clone sits one base away, suggesting this may be a read error. The chain carries TRBV27 and TRBJ1-6, with D maybe TRBD1 (5 bases). CDR3 length: 13 residues. Germline CDR1 is MNHEY and CDR2 is SMNVEV (reference sequence). The V end was cut by 6 bases, the J end by 9 bases, with 12 bases between. DNA of the CDR3: TGTGCCAGCAGGGAACAGGTTACTTCACCCCTCCACTTT. The encoded protein is CASREQVTSPLHF.

This clonotype was seen at least ten times. The chain links TRBV30 to TRBJ1-6; D unclear. The germline V and J ends were trimmed by 2 bases and 6 bases, with 11 bases remaining between them. The CDR3 covers 14 residues. Germline CDR1 and CDR2: GTSNPN and SVGIG (reference sequence). In nucleotides, the CDR3 is TGTGCCTGGAGTTATGAGGATAGTAATTCACCCCTCCACTTT. This sequence encodes CAWSYEDSNSPLHF.

In this sample, this clonotype turned up a few times. The V gene is TRBV4-3, the J gene TRBJ2-3; the D gene is possibly TRBD1 (5 bases). This CDR3 is built from 16 residues. Germline assignment: CDR1 LGHNA and CDR2 YSLEER. The V end lost 1 base, the J end lost 5 bases, and 16 bases lay between the germline ends. CDR3 residues: CASSQGLPGSGDTQYF. The CDR3, as DNA: TGCGCCAGCAGCCAAGGTTTGCCAGGGTCAGGAGATACGCAGTATTTT.

This clonotype came up a few times. For the CDR3, the DNA is TGCAGTGCCCTGGACGGGAGCTCCTACGAGCAGTACTTC. Protein: CSALDGSSYEQYF. The rearrangement uses TRBV20-1 and TRBJ2-7; possible D gene TRBD2, 6 bases. The CDR3 sequence is 13 residues long. Germline CDR1 is DFQATT and CDR2 is SNEGSKA (reference sequence). With 6 bases removed from V and 0 bases from J, the gap between germline ends came to 12 bases.

This clonotype was seen more than once but under ten times. The J gene is TRBJ2-6, the V gene TRBV7-6; D might be TRBD2 (6 bases). Trimming left V 5 bases short and J 4 bases short, with 18 bases between. The CDR3 loop spans 17 amino acids. Looked up from germline, CDR1 is SGHVS and CDR2 is FNYEAQ. CDR3 DNA sequence: TGTGCCAGCAGCCCGGGAACGGGAGCTCCGGGGGCCAACGTCCTGACTTTC. Encoded protein: CASSPGTGAPGANVLTF.

This chain joins TRBV4-3 and TRBJ2-3, with TRBD2 matching 7 bases. Germline V gene data show CDR1 as LGHNA and CDR2 as YSLEER. The V segment lost 4 bases and the J segment 5 bases; nucleotides outside the gene matches: 9. The CDR3 covers 15 residues. The CDR3 region is CASSRTRDYGDTQYF. DNA for the CDR3: TGCGCCAGCAGCCGGACCCGGGACTATGGAGATACGCAGTATTTT.

This clonotype was counted only a few times. This sequence joins TRBV6-6 and TRBJ2-3; D call uncertain. This CDR3 is 15 amino acids long. V gave up 7 bases and J gave up 4 bases, with 18 bases separating them. Germline CDR1 and CDR2: MNHNY and SVGAGI (reference sequence). In DNA form, the CDR3 reads TGTGCCAGCACCCGGGCAACCTTCCCTCCAGATACGCAGTATTTT. Its translation is CASTRATFPPDTQYF.